This is a list of T cell receptor beta chains from one sample in a study of cytomegalovirus exposure and HLA in healthy donors. TCRdb's table, derived via immunoSEQ multiplex PCR, lists solely in-frame clones and lacks some. The data show some 130,000 clones, around nine tenths seen once. The sample was PBMCs. All receptors come from a man aged 25-45 years in good health and CMV-seronegative. CDR3s include the opening cysteine and the closing phenylalanine or tryptophan. D genes are given only for firm matches. Clone size is not always given. Where it is, it says once, few, many or a class for expanded clones.

TRBV5-1	NA	NA	TRBJ2-7	TGCGCCAGCAGCCCGGGTTTTAGTCGCCAGGGGAGAAACGAGCAGTACTTC	CASSPGFSRQGRNEQYF
TRBV4-1	NA	NA	TRBJ1-1	TGCGCCAGCAGCCCCGCGGGACGGAGAAATTACACTGAAGCTTTCTTT	CASSPAGRRNYTEAFF
TRBV19	NA	NA	TRBJ1-2	TGTGCCAGTAGTATTTCTGACTCCTATGGCTACACCTTC	CASSISDSYGYTF
TRBV27	NA	NA	TRBJ2-3	TGTGCCAGTAGCATAACTCGCACAGATACGCAGTATTTT	CASSITRTDTQYF
TRBV29-1	NA	TRBD1	TRBJ1-1	TGCAGCGTCGATGGGACAGACACTGAAGCTTTCTTT	CSVDGTDTEAFF
TRBV5-4	NA	NA	TRBJ2-7	TGTGCCAGCAGCTTGTATGGAGGAGGCTACGAGCAGTACTTC	CASSLYGGGYEQYF
TRBV19	many	NA	TRBJ2-5	TGTGCCAGTAGTATCGGGAGCTCGCTTCGGGAGACCCAGTACTTC	CASSIGSSLRETQYF
TRBV7-3	NA	TRBD1	TRBJ2-5	TGTGCCAGCAGCTTACGGGCAGGGGGAGAGACCCAGTACTTC	CASSLRAGGETQYF
TRBV27	few	NA	TRBJ2-7	TGTGCCAGCAGCATCACCAGGGGTGGGGAGCAGTACTTC	CASSITRGGEQYF
TRBV5-1	NA	NA	TRBJ2-3	TGCGCCAGCAGCTGGGGGGTGGAGCGGGGCACAGATACGCAGTATTTT	CASSWGVERGTDTQYF
TRBV6-5	NA	TRBD1	TRBJ1-2	TGTGCCAGCAGTTACTCGAGGACAGGGTATGGCTACACCTTC	CASSYSRTGYGYTF
TRBV30	NA	NA	TRBJ2-1	TGTGCCTGGAATCCCACGACAAAATCCAATGAGCAGTTCTTC	CAWNPTTKSNEQFF
TRBV6-1	NA	NA	TRBJ2-5	TGTGCCAGCAGTGCTGCCCGGGAGACCCAGTACTTC	CASSAARETQYF
TRBV29-1	NA	TRBD1	TRBJ1-1	TGCAGCGTGCTAGGGGGCCCAGGGTCCACTGAAGCTTTCTTT	CSVLGGPGSTEAFF
TRBV7-2	once	NA	TRBJ2-1	TGTGCCAGCAGCTTGAATAGCGGTTCCCAGTTCTTC	CASSLNSGSQFF
TRBV9	NA	TRBD1	TRBJ2-7	TGTGCCAGCAGCGTAGCTGGGACAGGGTTAGACGAGCAGTACTTC	CASSVAGTGLDEQYF
TRBV2	NA	NA	TRBJ2-1	TGTGCCAGCAGTGAACCAGACTACAATGAGCAGTTCTTC	CASSEPDYNEQFF
TRBV5-6	NA	NA	TRBJ2-5	TGTGCCAGCAGCTTGGGACCCTCACGGGGCCAAGAGACCCAGTACTTC	CASSLGPSRGQETQYF
TRBV23-1	NA	NA	TRBJ2-5	TGCGCCAGCAGTCATCGGCAGGCGATAATAGAGACCCAGTACTTC	CASSHRQAIIETQYF
TRBV7-2	NA	TRBD1	TRBJ1-5	TGTGCCAGCAGCTCTACAGGGGGCAGCAATCAGCCCCAGCATTTT	CASSSTGGSNQPQHF
TRBV7-9	NA	NA	TRBJ1-1	TGTGCCAGCAGCTTAACCGGGGTGAACACTGAAGCTTTCTTT	CASSLTGVNTEAFF
TRBV2	once	NA	TRBJ1-1	TGTGCCAGCAGTGAGACACAGGGCAGGGCTTTCTTT	CASSETQGRAFF
TRBV6-1	NA	TRBD2	TRBJ2-7	TGTGCCAGCACCAACCCCGGGACGGTCCTAGCGGGGGAGTACTTC	CASTNPGTVLAGEYF
TRBV6-1	NA	NA	TRBJ2-3	TGTGCCAGCAGTGAATGGGGCGCCCAGTGGACGCAGTATTTT	CASSEWGAQWTQYF
TRBV15	few	NA	TRBJ2-2	TGTGCCACCAGCAGAGTGGTCGGTCTAGCATTGAACACCGGGGAGCTGTTTTTT	CATSRVVGLALNTGELFF
TRBV4-3	few	NA	TRBJ2-5	TGCGCCAGCAGCCAAGATGATGGCAGACAAGAGACCCAGTACTTC	CASSQDDGRQETQYF
TRBV19	NA	NA	TRBJ1-6	TGTGCCAGTTCTAACCGGGACTGGTATTATTCACCCCTCCACTTT	CASSNRDWYYSPLHF
TRBV27	NA	NA	TRBJ2-1	TGTGCCAGCAGTTTATCCGGGACACCGCAGTTCTTC	CASSLSGTPQFF
TRBV5-1	once	TRBD2	TRBJ2-1	TGCGCCAGCAGGACCCTAGCGGGAGTTGAGGGCAATGAGCAGTTCTTC	CASRTLAGVEGNEQFF
TRBV9	NA	NA	TRBJ2-2	TGTGCCAGCAGTCAGGTGGTCGGGGAGCTGTTTTTT	CASSQVVGELFF
TRBV7-2	NA	TRBD2	TRBJ2-7	TGTGCCAGCAGCTTGACTAGCGGGAGCTTATACGAGCAGTACTTC	CASSLTSGSLYEQYF
TRBV7-2	NA	TRBD2	TRBJ2-1	TGTGCCAGCAGCTTGGCCCAGCGGGAGGGCGGCGAGCAGTTCTTC	CASSLAQREGGEQFF
TRBV18	NA	NA	TRBJ2-5	TGTGCCAGCTCACCTGGGGCGGAAGAGACCCAGTACTTC	CASSPGAEETQYF
TRBV4-3	once	TRBD2	TRBJ2-3	TGCGCCAGCAGCCAGGGACTAGCGGGTGGCACAGATACGCAGTATTTT	CASSQGLAGGTDTQYF
TRBV13	NA	TRBD1	TRBJ1-1	TGTGCCAGCAGCTTAAATTCGGGACAGGTGATTGAAGCTTTCTTT	CASSLNSGQVIEAFF
TRBV7-8	NA	NA	TRBJ2-7	TGTGCCAGCAGCCCAGAGAGGTTGCAGTACTTC	CASSPERLQYF
TRBV12-5	NA	NA	TRBJ2-3	TGTGCTAGTGCCACACCCGCGGGGCCAGATACGCAGTATTTT	CASATPAGPDTQYF
TRBV4-3	NA	NA	TRBJ2-7	TGCGCCAGCAGCCAAGAGGAACAGATAGGCTACGAGCAGTACTTC	CASSQEEQIGYEQYF
TRBV7-9	NA	TRBD1	TRBJ2-7	TGTGCCAGCAGTTCACTGCAGGGGGCCTTTCCCGAGCAGTACTTC	CASSSLQGAFPEQYF
TRBV29-1	few	TRBD1	TRBJ1-2	TGCAGCGTGGACAGGGTCGGCTATGGCTACACCTTC	CSVDRVGYGYTF
TRBV7-2	NA	TRBD2	TRBJ2-1	TGTGCCAGCAGCTTTTTGATAGCGGGAAGTGATGAGCAGTTCTTC	CASSFLIAGSDEQFF
TRBV10-3	NA	NA	TRBJ2-5	TGTGCCATCAGACACAGGGCGGAGACCCAGTACTTC	CAIRHRAETQYF
TRBV2	NA	NA	TRBJ2-7	TGTGCCAGCAGTGGATCCGAAGATAACCTCCTGGGAGACGAGCAGTACTTC	CASSGSEDNLLGDEQYF
TRBV29-1	NA	NA	TRBJ1-5	TGCAGCGTTGAAAGGGTACAGGGAAAGGGAGACAATCAGCCCCAGCATTTT	CSVERVQGKGDNQPQHF
TRBV7-7	NA	TRBD2	TRBJ2-2	TGTGCCAGCAGCCCACTAGGACTAGCGGGAGGCTCCACCGGGGAGCTGTTTTTT	CASSPLGLAGGSTGELFF
TRBV27	NA	TRBD2	TRBJ2-1	TGTGCCAGCAGTTTATCCAGGGACTACCTATACAATGAGCAGTTCTTC	CASSLSRDYLYNEQFF